The present TCR beta chain was sequenced within a study of cytomegalovirus exposure and HLA in healthy donors. V lost 2 bases to trimming and J lost 5 bases; unmatched junction nucleotides: 6. This CDR3 region has 16 residues. Germline CDR1 and CDR2: SGHTA and FQGNSA. This clone came up a few times. 13 Jbeta primers and 60 Vbeta primers were used for the PCR. This table comes from immunoSEQ multiplex PCR, and its TCRdb copy is limited to in-frame clones, with some not included. The sample consists of 75,000 to 80,000 clones, 72% of them appearing once. This receptor was taken from a man aged 55 to 70 in good health and CMV-seropositive. Sequenced material: PBMCs. The V call is TRBV7-2, the J call TRBJ2-1, with 10 positions matching TRBD2. The CDR3 loop is CASSLKLAGRNNEQFF. Written as DNA, the CDR3 is TGTGCCAGCAGCTTAAAACTAGCGGGGCGGAACAATGAGCAGTTCTTC. Supplemented by reference TRBV7-2 and TRBJ2-1, the full variable domain reads GAGVSQSPSNKVTEKGKDVELRCDPISGHTALYWYRQSLGQGLEFLIYFQGNSAPDKSGLPSDRFSAERTGGSVSTLTIQRTQQEDSAVYLCASSLKLAGRNNEQFFGPGTRLTVL.